This TCR beta chain is from a study of CD8+ T cells in alopecia areata. The CDR3 length is 15 residues. Germline CDR1 reads SGHTA; CDR2 reads FQGNSA. Trimming took off 3 bases at V and 0 bases at J, with 6 bases between the two ends. Treatment defined: oral pan-JAK inhibitor, 5-10 mg twice daily. PBMCs yielded sorted CD4+ and CD8+ T cells. This clone was seen more than once but under ten times. Reverse transcribed after extraction, RNA yielded cDNA as the sequencing template. Here immunoSEQ multiplex PCR was the method, and the copy in TCRdb shows in-frame clones only, minus some. The sample comprises about 210,000 clones, around 65% of which are singletons, and roughly 4.2% rests with the top ten.

The clonotype originates from a human donor with alopecia areata. The V and J genes are TRBV7-2 and TRBJ2-6; perhaps TRBD2 as D (6 bases). Sequences were derived from CD4+ T cells sorted from blood, sampled at week 4, from a patient treated with tofacitinib. The CDR3, as DNA: TGTGCCAGCAGCTTCGGGGGCTCTGGGGCCAACGTCCTGACTTTC. It encodes CASSFGGSGANVLTF.